Included here is one TCR beta chain sequence, with context. The antigen remains unidentified. This sample is part of a study of somatic mutations in cytotoxic T cells in rheumatoid arthritis. Study details: Patient blood, which was peripheral blood collected as 30 ml EDTA, was drawn right after diagnosis and before any treatment started.

In the original workflow: Some patient CD8+ clones were larger than 1%, and these rarely matched published virus-specific TCRB sequences. Profiling relied on immunoSEQ multiplex PCR, and the TCRdb table lists in-frame clones only, not all of them. V and J calls and clone size are those listed in that table; D and trimming were worked out from the DNA. In the table there are about 2,000 clones, approximately 76% of which are singletons. Deletions cut 5 bases from V and 5 bases from J, with 16 bases between. This CDR3 is built from 14 residues. From germline, CDR1 is MDHEN and CDR2 SYDVKM. Study-wide points: Any difference in CD8+ T-cell clonality between patients who had rheumatoid arthritis and healthy controls who were age-matched was not statistically significant. Nobody adjusted the slight TRBV07 underrepresentation in rheumatoid arthritis patients for multiple comparisons.

Sequenced material: CD8+ T cells sorted from blood. The clonotype was recovered from a woman in her thirties or forties with rheumatoid arthritis. V is TRBV28 and J is TRBJ2-7; weak D call: TRBD2 (6 bases). CDR3 residues: CASSGPGLFNEQYF. CDR3 in DNA: TGTGCCAGCAGTGGACCGGGACTCTTCAACGAGCAGTACTTC.